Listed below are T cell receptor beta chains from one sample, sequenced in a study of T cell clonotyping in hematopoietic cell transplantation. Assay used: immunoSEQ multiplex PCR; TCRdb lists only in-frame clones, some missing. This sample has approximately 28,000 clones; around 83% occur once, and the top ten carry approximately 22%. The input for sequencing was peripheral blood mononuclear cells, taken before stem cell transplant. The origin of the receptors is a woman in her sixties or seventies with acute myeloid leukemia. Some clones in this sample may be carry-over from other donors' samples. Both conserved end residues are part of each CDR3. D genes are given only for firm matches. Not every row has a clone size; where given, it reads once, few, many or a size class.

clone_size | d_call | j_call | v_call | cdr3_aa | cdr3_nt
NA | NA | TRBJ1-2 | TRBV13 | CASSGGPYYGYTF | TGTGCCAGCAGCGGGGGGCCCTATTATGGCTACACCTTC
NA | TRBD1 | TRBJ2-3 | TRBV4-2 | CASSETGGAVDTQYF | TGTGCCAGCAGCGAAACAGGGGGCGCAGTAGATACGCAGTATTTT
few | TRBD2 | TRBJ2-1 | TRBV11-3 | CASSLGGDWSEQFF | TGTGCCAGCAGCTTGGGAGGGGACTGGAGTGAGCAGTTCTTC
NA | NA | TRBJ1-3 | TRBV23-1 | CASSLRATYLSGNTIYF | TGCGCCAGCAGTCTACGGGCCACCTACCTCTCTGGAAACACCATATATTTT
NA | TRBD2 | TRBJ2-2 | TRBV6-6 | CASSTASGGTGELFF | TGTGCCAGCAGTACCGCTAGCGGGGGTACCGGGGAGCTGTTTTTT
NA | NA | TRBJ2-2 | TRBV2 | CASILTSGELFF | TGTGCCAGCATCCTTACCAGCGGGGAGCTGTTTTTT
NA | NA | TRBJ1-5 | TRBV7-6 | CASSPDIGGNSNQPQHF | TGTGCCAGCAGCCCGGACATTGGGGGGAATAGCAATCAGCCCCAGCATTTT
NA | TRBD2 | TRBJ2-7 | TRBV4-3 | CASSQVRGEGYEQYF | TGCGCCAGCAGCCAAGTCCGAGGGGAGGGATACGAGCAGTACTTC
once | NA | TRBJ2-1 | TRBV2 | CASSRGSQRFF | TGTGCCAGCAGTCGGGGCTCACAGCGGTTCTTC
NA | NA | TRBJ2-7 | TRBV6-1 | CASSETGITYEQYF | TGTGCCAGCAGTGAGACAGGCATCACCTACGAGCAGTACTTC
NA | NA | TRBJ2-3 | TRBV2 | CASGPSSRPTDTQYF | TGTGCCAGCGGGCCTAGCTCCCGGCCGACAGATACGCAGTATTTT
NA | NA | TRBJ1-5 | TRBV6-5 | CASSGPGGGGQPQHF | TGTGCCAGCAGTGGCCCCGGAGGGGGGGGTCAGCCCCAGCATTTT
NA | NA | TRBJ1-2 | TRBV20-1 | CSAPPVWGYTF | TGCAGTGCTCCCCCTGTGTGGGGCTACACCTTC
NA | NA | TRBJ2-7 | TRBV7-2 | CASSFGGPYEQYF | TGTGCCAGCAGCTTTGGGGGGCCATACGAGCAGTACTTC
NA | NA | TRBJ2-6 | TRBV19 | CASAWDPGANVLTF | TGTGCCAGCGCGTGGGACCCTGGGGCCAACGTCCTGACTTTC
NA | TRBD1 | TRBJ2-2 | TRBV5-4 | CASSLVGTANTGELFF | TGTGCCAGCAGCTTGGTAGGGACAGCGAACACCGGGGAGCTGTTTTTT
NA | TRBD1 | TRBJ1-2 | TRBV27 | CASTSRGDYGYTF | TGTGCCAGCACCAGCAGGGGGGACTATGGCTACACCTTC
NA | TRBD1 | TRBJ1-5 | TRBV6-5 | CASSQDRGRQPQHF | TGTGCCAGCAGTCAAGACAGGGGTCGCCAGCCCCAGCATTTT
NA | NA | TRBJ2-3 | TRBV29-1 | CSVDGNGDTQYF | TGCAGCGTTGACGGCAACGGAGATACGCAGTATTTT
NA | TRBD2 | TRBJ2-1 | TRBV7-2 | CASSSPETSGSLYNEQFF | TGTGCCAGCAGCTCCCCGGAGACTAGCGGGAGCCTATACAATGAGCAGTTCTTC
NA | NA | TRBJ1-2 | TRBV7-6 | CASSLAGGGHYGYTF | TGTGCCAGCAGCTTAGCGGGGGGGGGACACTATGGCTACACCTTC
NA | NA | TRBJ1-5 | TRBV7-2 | CASSPQTDFNQPQHF | TGTGCCAGCAGCCCCCAGACAGACTTTAATCAGCCCCAGCATTTT
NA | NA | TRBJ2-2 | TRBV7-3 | CASSSAPSGGGTGELFF | TGTGCCAGCAGCTCCGCACCTAGCGGAGGGGGGACCGGGGAGCTGTTTTTT
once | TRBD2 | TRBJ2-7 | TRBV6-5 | CASSTHSGSRYEQYF | TGTGCCAGCAGTACCCATAGCGGGAGTAGGTACGAGCAGTACTTC
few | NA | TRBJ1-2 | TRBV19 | CASNGRIRSGYTF | TGTGCCAGTAATGGGCGAATTCGATCTGGCTACACCTTC
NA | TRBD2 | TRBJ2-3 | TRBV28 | CASSSGGDSTDTQYF | TGTGCCAGCAGTTCGGGGGGAGACAGCACAGATACGCAGTATTTT
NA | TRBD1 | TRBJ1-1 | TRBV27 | CASSRDLGQPAEAFF | TGTGCCAGCAGTCGGGATCTGGGACAGCCTGCTGAAGCTTTCTTT
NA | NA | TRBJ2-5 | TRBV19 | CASSIGVGGRETQYF | TGTGCCAGTAGTATAGGTGTAGGGGGAAGGGAGACCCAGTACTTC
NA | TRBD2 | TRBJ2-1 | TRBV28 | CASSPEGLAGGSSYNEQFF | TGTGCCAGCAGTCCCGAGGGGCTAGCGGGAGGGAGCTCCTACAATGAGCAGTTCTTC
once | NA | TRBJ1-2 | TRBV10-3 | CAISDLQGGYGYTF | TGTGCCATCAGTGACCTACAGGGTGGCTATGGCTACACCTTC
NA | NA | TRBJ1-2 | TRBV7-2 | CASSLDRHNYGYTF | TGTGCCAGCAGCTTAGACAGGCACAACTATGGCTACACCTTC
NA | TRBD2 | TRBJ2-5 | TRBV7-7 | CASSPGTSGRRRTQYF | TGTGCTAGCAGCCCCGGGACTAGCGGGAGGAGGCGGACCCAGTACTTC
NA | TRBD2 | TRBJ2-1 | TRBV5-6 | CASSPLGLADYNEQFF | TGTGCCAGCAGCCCCCTGGGGCTAGCGGACTACAATGAGCAGTTCTTC
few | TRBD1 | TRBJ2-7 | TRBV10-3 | CAISEPDGTGDEQYF | TGTGCCATCAGTGAGCCGGACGGGACAGGGGACGAGCAGTACTTC
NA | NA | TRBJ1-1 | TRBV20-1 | CSPGAGEAFF | TGCAGTCCGGGCGCGGGTGAAGCTTTCTTT
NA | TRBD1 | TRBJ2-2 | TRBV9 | CASSVDVGTGATGELFF | TGTGCCAGCAGCGTAGATGTCGGGACAGGGGCTACCGGGGAGCTGTTTTTT
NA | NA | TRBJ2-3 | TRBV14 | CASSQAQNTDTQYF | TGTGCCAGCAGCCAAGCCCAGAACACAGATACGCAGTATTTT
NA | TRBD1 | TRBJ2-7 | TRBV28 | CASRRTGGYEQYF | TGTGCCAGCAGACGGACAGGGGGGTACGAGCAGTACTTC
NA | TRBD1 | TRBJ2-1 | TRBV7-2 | CASSGQGSSSYNEQFF | TGTGCCAGCAGCGGACAGGGGTCCAGCTCCTACAATGAGCAGTTCTTC
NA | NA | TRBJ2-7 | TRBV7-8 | CASSFNRAYEQYF | TGTGCCAGCAGCTTTAACAGGGCCTACGAGCAGTACTTC
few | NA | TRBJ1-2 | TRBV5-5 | CASSLGLTVNYGYTF | TGTGCCAGCAGCTTGGGGCTGACAGTCAACTATGGCTACACCTTC
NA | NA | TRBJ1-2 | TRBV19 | CATNNRVGYTF | TGTGCCACCAATAACAGGGTTGGCTACACCTTC
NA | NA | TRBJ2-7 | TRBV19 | CASSIGQGYEQYF | TGTGCCAGTAGTATAGGGCAGGGTTACGAGCAGTACTTC
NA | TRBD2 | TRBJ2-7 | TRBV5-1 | CASSLRREGLEQYF | TGCGCCAGCAGCTTAAGACGGGAGGGTCTCGAGCAGTACTTC
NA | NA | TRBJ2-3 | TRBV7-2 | CASSPRTPDTQYF | TGTGCCAGCAGCCCCAGGACTCCAGATACGCAGTATTTT
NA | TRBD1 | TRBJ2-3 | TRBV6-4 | CASSSGQVDGTDTQYF | TGTGCCAGCAGTTCGGGACAGGTGGATGGCACAGATACGCAGTATTTT
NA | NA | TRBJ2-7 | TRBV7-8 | CASSSPGGEQYF | TGTGCCAGCAGCTCCCCTGGGGGCGAGCAGTACTTC
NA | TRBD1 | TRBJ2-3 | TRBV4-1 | CASSQADRQGHTDTQYF | TGCGCCAGCAGCCAAGCGGACCGACAGGGGCACACAGATACGCAGTATTTT
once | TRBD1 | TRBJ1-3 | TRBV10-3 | CAISERTGGGNTIYF | TGTGCCATCAGTGAGAGGACAGGGGGTGGAAACACCATATATTTT
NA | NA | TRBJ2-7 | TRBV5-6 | CASSFWASQTLGGQYF | TGTGCCAGCAGCTTTTGGGCTAGCCAGACTTTGGGGGGGCAGTACTTC
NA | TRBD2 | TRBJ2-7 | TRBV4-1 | CASSQTTSGISYEQYF | TGCGCCAGCAGCCAAACGACTAGCGGGATATCCTACGAGCAGTACTTC
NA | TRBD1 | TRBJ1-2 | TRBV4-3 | CASSQDGGTGYGYTF | TGCGCCAGCAGCCAAGATGGAGGGACAGGGTATGGCTACACCTTC
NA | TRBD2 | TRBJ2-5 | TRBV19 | CASSPRTSSPGLTQYF | TGTGCCAGTAGTCCACGGACTAGCTCCCCGGGGTTGACCCAGTACTTC
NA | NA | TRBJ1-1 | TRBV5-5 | CASSLVTGIEAFF | TGTGCCAGCAGCTTGGTAACCGGTATCGAAGCTTTCTTT
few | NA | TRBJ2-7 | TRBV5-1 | CASSLALWTRGEQYF | TGCGCCAGCAGCTTGGCCTTATGGACGAGAGGCGAGCAGTACTTC
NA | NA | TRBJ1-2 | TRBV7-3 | CASSPYSDGNYGYTF | TGTGCCAGCAGCCCCTACTCGGACGGAAACTATGGCTACACCTTC
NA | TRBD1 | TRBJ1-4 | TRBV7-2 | CASSLAIGQADEKLFF | TGTGCCAGCAGCTTAGCGATCGGACAGGCGGATGAAAAACTGTTTTTT
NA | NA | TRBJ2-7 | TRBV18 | CASSLHAGQGDEQYF | TGTGCCAGCTCACTCCACGCAGGGCAAGGGGACGAGCAGTACTTC
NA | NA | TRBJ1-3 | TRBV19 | CASRRDPSGNTIYF | TGTGCCAGTCGCAGGGACCCGTCTGGAAACACCATATATTTT